These 12 T cell receptor beta chains share one sample of origin, sequenced in a study of T-cell reconstitution after alpha-beta-depleted transplantation in children. Molecular barcoding with unique molecular identifiers was used for the TCRbeta library. MiXCR, applied by TCRdb to the PCR reads, yields one record per CDR3 protein. The repertoire has roughly 200,000 distinct CDR3 sequences, 6% to 7% of them found once; the top ten carry roughly 3%. The sequences come from PBMCs from the stem cell graft donor, collected from the stem cell graft. The receptors originated from a human donor who donated a stem cell graft to a child with Wiskott-Aldrich syndrome.

This clonotype was observed many times. The V gene is TRBV10-3, the J gene TRBJ2-7; a weak D match, TRBD2 (5 bases). V lost 3 bases and J 0 bases, leaving 12 bases between the germline ends. Germline-derived CDR1 and CDR2 are ENHRY and SYGVKD. This CDR3 spans 15 amino acids. CDR3 loop: CAISDVGAASYEQYF. CDR3 in DNA: TGTGCCATCAGTGATGTCGGAGCGGCCTCCTACGAGCAGTACTTC.

This clonotype was found many times. The chain combines TRBV12-3 or TRBV12-4 with TRBJ2-1, with D hard to call. The CDR3 is made up of 15 amino acids. Trimming removed 2 bases from V and 2 bases from J, with 10 bases in between. The CDR3 spells CASSLYPTAYNEQFF. CDR3 bases: TGTGCCAGCAGTTTATATCCGACCGCCTACAATGAGCAGTTCTTC.

This clonotype was detected ten times or more. The chain joins TRBV20-1 to TRBJ2-2; 10 bases are shared with TRBD1. Losses at the gene ends were 3 bases for V and 7 bases for J; bases not matched to a gene: 8. Germline V lookup: CDR1 DFQATT, CDR2 SNEGSKA (reference sequence). CDR3 size: 15 residues. The CDR3 reads CSASRDRGMVGELFF. DNA of the CDR3: TGCAGTGCTAGCCGGGACAGGGGTATGGTCGGGGAGCTGTTTTTT.

At least ten counts were recorded for this clonotype. This chain links TRBV2 with TRBJ1-1; D is unclear. The V gene lost 3 bases and the J gene lost 0 bases, with 14 bases spanning the gap. Germline CDR1 is SNHLY and CDR2 is FYNNEI. The CDR3 covers 16 residues. The chain's CDR3 is CASSETRTYLNTEAFF. The CDR3 DNA follows: TGTGCCAGCAGTGAGACAAGGACGTATCTGAACACTGAAGCTTTCTTT. Using reference TRBV2 and TRBJ1-1 for the parts outside the CDR3, the full variable domain is EPEVTQTPSHQVTQMGQEVILRCVPISNHLYFYWYRQILGQKVEFLVSFYNNEISEKSEIFDDQFSVERPDGSNFTLKIRSTKLEDSAMYFCASSETRTYLNTEAFFGQGTRLTVV.

This chain uses TRBV12-3 or TRBV12-4 with TRBJ2-7; 10 positions match TRBD1. The CDR3 contains 15 residues. The ends lost 3 bases at V and 3 bases at J; junction bases unmatched: 5. The CDR3 DNA reads as TGTGCCAGCAGTTTGGCCGGGACAGGGGTCTACGAGCAGTACTTC. This sequence encodes CASSLAGTGVYEQYF.

This clonotype was seen a handful of times. The V call is TRBV5-1, the J call TRBJ2-1, with 8 nucleotides matching TRBD1. Germline CDR1 is SGHRS and CDR2 is YFSETQ. The trim removed 3 bases at V and 9 bases at J, leaving 14 bases unmatched. The CDR3 consists of 16 residues. This chain's CDR3 is CASSSHRDRTRGEQFF. The CDR3 coding sequence is TGCGCCAGCAGCTCTCACCGGGACAGGACGAGGGGTGAGCAGTTCTTC.

This clonotype was observed at least ten times. This sequence joins TRBV7-2 and TRBJ2-7; D uncertain. With 5 bases removed from V and 3 bases from J, the gap between germline ends came to 14 bases. Germline values: CDR1 SGHTA, CDR2 FQGNSA. CDR3 length: 14 amino acids. CDR3 sequence: CASSRGRRNYEQYF. CDR3 DNA sequence: TGTGCCAGCAGCCGTGGCAGGCGGAACTACGAGCAGTACTTC.

The genes are TRBV7-2 and TRBJ2-1; D gene unclear. Germline lookup yields CDR1 SGHTA and CDR2 FQGNSA. The ends were cut back, 4 bases at V and 4 bases at J, with 8 bases in the middle. The CDR3 contains 13 residues. CDR3 in amino acids: CASSSYKYNEQFF. In nucleotides, the CDR3 is TGTGCCAGCAGCTCATACAAGTACAATGAGCAGTTCTTC.

In its sample, this clonotype was seen many times. The chain recombines TRBV12-3 or TRBV12-4 with TRBJ1-5; TRBD1 is a possible D gene (5 bases). Trimming shortened V by 0 bases and J by 6 bases, and 9 bases separated the two germline ends. The CDR3 runs to 14 residues. Here the CDR3 DNA reads TGTGCCAGCAGTTTAGCCTCAGGGAGTCAGCCCCAGCATTTT. Translating it yields CASSLASGSQPQHF.

This clonotype has at least ten counts. The chain carries TRBV7-2 and TRBJ2-3; tentatively, D is TRBD1 (6 bases). The germline V and J ends were trimmed by 2 bases and 5 bases, with 14 bases remaining between them. The germline V gene encodes CDR1 SGHTA and CDR2 FQGNSA. The CDR3 totals 15 residues. The CDR3 DNA reads TGTGCCAGCAGCTTAACCCCATTCAGGGGAGATACGCAGTATTTT. Its protein is CASSLTPFRGDTQYF.

This clonotype was seen ten or more times. This chain joins TRBV6-5 and TRBJ2-5; D might be TRBD1 (5 bases). The CDR3 extends over 14 amino acids. Trimming left V 2 bases short and J 5 bases short, with 12 bases between. The germline gives CDR1 MNHEY, CDR2 SVGAGI. Here the CDR3 DNA reads TGTGCCAGCAGTTACGTAGGGGCAGGGGAGACCCAGTACTTC. This sequence encodes CASSYVGAGETQYF.

The table lists this clonotype with many counts. The rearrangement uses TRBV6-5 and TRBJ2-7; D is ambiguous. CDR3 size: 14 residues. Trimming shortened V by 6 bases and J by 0 bases, and 12 bases separated the two germline ends. Germline CDR1 is MNHEY and CDR2 is SVGAGI. Here the CDR3 reads CASRSRRDSYEQYF. The CDR3 DNA reads as TGTGCCAGCAGGAGTAGAAGGGACTCCTACGAGCAGTACTTC.